These T cell receptor beta chains were read from a single sample in a study of blood T cell repertoires in COVID-19. The table came from immunoSEQ multiplex PCR; TCRdb's copy has only in-frame clones and leaves some out. This table holds about 300,000 clones, roughly 86% found once. Specimen: PBMCs or T cells enriched from blood (not recorded which). The receptor set was obtained from a young woman who had recovered from COVID-19. Each CDR3 is given with its conserved first and last residue. A D gene is named only where the DNA matches it firmly. Expanded clones get a size class; other rows say once, few or many, or leave the size out.

>13|NA|NA|TRBJ1-1|TRBV12-3/TRBV12-4
CASSLDRASEAFF
TGTGCCAGCAGTTTAGACAGGGCGTCTGAAGCTTTCTTT
>17|NA|NA|TRBJ2-7|TRBV21-1
CATEGRDRGRFEYEQYF
TGTGCCACCGAGGGGCGGGACCGGGGAAGATTTGAGTACGAGCAGTACTTC
>15|NA|NA|TRBJ2-7|TRBV27
CASSWRAVASYEQYF
TGTGCCAGCAGCTGGAGGGCAGTCGCCTCCTACGAGCAGTACTTC
>19|TRBD1|NA|TRBJ2-7|TRBV27
CASSLSRDRGRSGSYEQYF
TGTGCCAGCAGCCTAAGTAGGGACAGGGGAAGAAGTGGCTCCTACGAGCAGTACTTC
>14|TRBD1|NA|TRBJ1-2|TRBV6-5
CASTSATGDYGYTF
TGTGCCAGCACGTCCGCCACAGGGGACTATGGCTACACCTTC
>15|NA|NA|TRBJ1-3|TRBV19
CASSTSGLSGNTIYF
TGTGCCAGTAGTACTTCAGGGCTTTCTGGAAACACCATATATTTT
>17|TRBD2|once|TRBJ2-1|TRBV4-3
CASSQDLAGGNYNEQFF
TGCGCCAGCAGCCAAGATTTAGCGGGGGGGAATTACAATGAGCAGTTCTTC
>15|NA|NA|TRBJ2-5|TRBV6-5
CASSPVAELKETQYF
TGTGCCAGCTCCCCCGTTGCGGAGCTAAAAGAGACCCAGTACTTC
>14|NA|NA|TRBJ1-2|TRBV21-1
CASSISAEDYGYTF
TGTGCCAGCAGCATCTCGGCAGAGGATTATGGCTACACCTTC
>16|TRBD2|NA|TRBJ2-3|TRBV30
CAWLAGERISTDTQYF
TGTGCCTGGCTAGCGGGAGAGCGGATTAGCACAGATACGCAGTATTTT
>16|NA|NA|TRBJ1-3|TRBV7-9
CASSPKFSTKENTIYF
TGTGCCAGCAGCCCGAAATTCTCGACAAAAGAAAACACCATATATTTT
>16|TRBD1|NA|TRBJ1-1|TRBV19
CASSITWTGGDLNAFF
TGTGCCAGTAGTATCACCTGGACAGGGGGCGATCTTAACGCTTTCTTT
>10|TRBD2|NA|TRBJ2-3|TRBV19
CATGEGTQYF
TGTGCCACCGGGGAGGGTACGCAGTATTTT
>14|NA|once|TRBJ1-1|TRBV7-9
CASSPEVWNTEAFF
TGTGCCAGCAGCCCAGAGGTCTGGAACACTGAAGCTTTCTTT
>14|TRBD1|NA|TRBJ1-5|TRBV7-2
CASSLGDRDQPQHF
TGTGCCAGCAGCTTAGGGGACAGGGATCAGCCCCAGCATTTT
>16|TRBD1|NA|TRBJ2-5|TRBV5-4
CASSLGRDRGQETQYF
TGTGCCAGCAGCTTGGGGCGGGACAGGGGGCAAGAGACCCAGTACTTC
>15|NA|NA|TRBJ1-6|TRBV19
CASSRGDGNNSPLHF
TGTGCCAGTAGCCGCGGGGACGGAAATAATTCACCCCTCCACTTT
>18|NA|NA|TRBJ2-2|TRBV4-3
CASSQDRTGRGDTGELFF
TGCGCCAGCAGCCAAGATAGAACAGGGCGAGGTGACACCGGGGAGCTGTTTTTT
>13|NA|NA|TRBJ2-5|TRBV5-6
CASSLGSQETQYF
TGTGCCAGCAGCTTGGGCAGTCAGGAGACCCAGTACTTC
>14|TRBD1|NA|TRBJ1-2|TRBV10-3
CAIRTAGGGNGYTF
TGTGCCATCAGGACTGCAGGAGGGGGCAATGGCTACACCTTC